In this sample, the clone carrying this T cell receptor beta chain turned up many times. Antigen specificity is unknown. Generation of TCR beta libraries employed quantitative 5'-RACE incorporating molecular barcodes. Each CDR3 protein gets one entry after TCRdb re-called the 5' RACE reads with MiXCR. Of tens of thousands of distinct CDR3 sequences in the sample, around 3% were seen once. The data stem from a study of CD8 T cells in ankylosing spondylitis. CDR3 length: 15 amino acids. Trimming left V 0 bases short and J 6 bases short, with 13 bases between. Germline V CDR1 and CDR2: SGDLS, YYNGEE. Broader study findings: Among TCR beta sequences, a motif of eight highly homologous variants appeared characteristic of ankylosing spondylitis blood.

The chain links TRBV9 to TRBJ2-1; tentatively, D is TRBD2 (5 bases). The sample comprised blood, either unsorted or a sorted T cell fraction (not recorded which). The source is a male donor with ankylosing spondylitis or in good health (not recorded which). The CDR3 DNA reads as TGTGCCAGCAGCGTAGGACTCACAGCGGTCAATGAGCAGTTCTTC. It is translated as CASSVGLTAVNEQFF.